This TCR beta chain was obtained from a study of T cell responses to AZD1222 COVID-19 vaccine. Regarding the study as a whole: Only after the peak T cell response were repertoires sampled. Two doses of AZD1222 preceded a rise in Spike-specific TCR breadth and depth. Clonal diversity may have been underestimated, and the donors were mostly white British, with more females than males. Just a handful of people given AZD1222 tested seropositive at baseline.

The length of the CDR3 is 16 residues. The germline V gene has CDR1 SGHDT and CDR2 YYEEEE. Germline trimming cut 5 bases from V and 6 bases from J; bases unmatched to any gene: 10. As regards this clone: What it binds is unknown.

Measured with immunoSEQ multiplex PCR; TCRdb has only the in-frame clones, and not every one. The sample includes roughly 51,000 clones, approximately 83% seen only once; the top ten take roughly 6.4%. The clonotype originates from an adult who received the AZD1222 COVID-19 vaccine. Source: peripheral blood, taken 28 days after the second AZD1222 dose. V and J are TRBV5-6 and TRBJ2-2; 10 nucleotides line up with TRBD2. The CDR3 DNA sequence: TGTGCCAGCAGACCCCAAGGACTAGCGGAGGCCGGGGAGCTGTTTTTT. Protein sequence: CASRPQGLAEAGELFF.